The 29 T cell receptor beta chains presented below share a single source sample, sequenced in a study of cytomegalovirus exposure and HLA in healthy donors. Profiled with immunoSEQ multiplex PCR; TCRdb holds only in-frame clones, not every one. The sample includes over 200,000 clones, approximately 86% of them seen just once. Material for sequencing was PBMCs. The receptors were sampled from a woman younger than 30 in good health and CMV-seronegative.

The chain uses TRBV5-1 and TRBJ1-2; TRBD1 is a possible D gene (5 bases). V was pared by 3 bases and J by 1 base, with 10 bases between. The CDR3 has 14 residues. The germline gives CDR1 SGHRS, CDR2 YFSETQ. Written as DNA, the CDR3 is TGCGCCAGCAGCTCCGGTGACAGTAACTATGGCTACACCTTC. Amino acids: CASSSGDSNYGYTF.

This chain uses TRBV27 with TRBJ1-4, with 7 bases that match TRBD1. The germline gives CDR1 MNHEY, CDR2 SMNVEV (reference sequence). This CDR3 is 15 amino acids long. Trimming removed 6 bases from V and 8 bases from J; junction bases left unmatched: 12. The CDR3, as DNA: TGTGCCAGCAGGCACAACGACAGGGAAGGAGAAAAACTGTTTTTT. Its translation: CASRHNDREGEKLFF. The full variable domain, completed using reference TRBV27 and TRBJ1-4, is EAQVTQNPRYLITVTGKKLTVTCSQNMNHEYMSWYRQDPGLGLRQIYYSMNVEVTDKGDVPEGYKVSRKEKRNFPLILESPSPNQTSLYFCASRHNDREGEKLFFGSGTQLSVL.

The rearrangement joins TRBV5-4 to TRBJ1-1; D remains unclear. The CDR3 is 12 residues long. Germline V gene sequence: CDR1 SGHNT, CDR2 YYREEE (reference sequence). V lost 2 bases and J lost 4, with 6 bases in between. This CDR3 is CASSLESTEAFF. The CDR3 nucleotides are TGTGCCAGCAGCTTAGAGAGCACTGAAGCTTTCTTT.

The sample holds one count of this clone. The chain links TRBV7-9 to TRBJ1-2; 10 nucleotides agree with TRBD1. J was trimmed by 3 bases and V by 4 bases; bases with no gene match: 11. The CDR3 is 17 amino acids. Per the germline V gene, CDR1 is SEHNR and CDR2 is FQNEAQ (reference sequence). The CDR3 spells CASSSYSGTGEYYGYTF. In nucleotides, the CDR3 is TGTGCCAGCAGCTCCTACTCCGGGACAGGGGAATACTATGGCTACACCTTC.

This clone was found once. The gene calls are TRBV9 and TRBJ2-6; D is perhaps TRBD1 (6 bases). Germline V gene lookup returns CDR1 SGDLS and CDR2 YYNGEE. The CDR3 loop spans 14 amino acids. The germline V and J ends were trimmed by 5 bases and 1 base, with 7 bases remaining between them. CDR3 in amino acids: CASSDRSGANVLTF. The CDR3 nucleotides read TGTGCCAGCAGTGACAGGTCTGGGGCCAACGTCCTGACTTTC.

J is TRBJ2-5 and V is TRBV2; unclear D gene. The CDR3 length is 14 residues. V lost 3 bases to trimming and J lost 4 bases, with 12 bases between them. CDR1 and CDR2 (germline): SNHLY, FYNNEI. The chain's CDR3 is CASSEGTRAETQYF. In DNA, the CDR3 is TGTGCCAGCAGTGAGGGCACCCGAGCAGAGACCCAGTACTTC.

The chain is built from TRBV28 and TRBJ2-7, with TRBD2 matching over 10 bases. Germline V gene sequence: CDR1 MDHEN, CDR2 SYDVKM. The junction had 11 bases not matched to a gene; V was cut back by 5 bases and J by 4 bases. The CDR3 runs 16 residues. This CDR3 reads CASSRDLAGVGYEQYF. The DNA for the CDR3 is TGTGCCAGCAGTCGGGATCTAGCGGGAGTGGGGTACGAGCAGTACTTC.

This chain joins TRBV28 and TRBJ1-2, with D perhaps TRBD1 (5 bases). Germline V gene sequence: CDR1 MDHEN, CDR2 SYDVKM. Trimming pared 0 bases from V and 2 bases from J, leaving 13 bases between. The CDR3 extends over 16 amino acids. Written as DNA, the CDR3 is TGTGCCAGCAGTTTATGGTTCTACGGGGGAAACTATGGCTACACCTTC. This sequence encodes CASSLWFYGGNYGYTF.

The chain recombines TRBV4-2 with TRBJ2-2; 7 nucleotides line up with TRBD1. V lost 5 bases and J lost 4; bases outside the gene matches: 7. The V gene's germline CDR1 is LGHNA and CDR2 YNFKEQ. This CDR3 is built from 15 residues. The CDR3 bases are TGTGCCAGCAGCGCGGACAGGTCCTCCACCGGGGAGCTGTTTTTT. This translates into CASSADRSSTGELFF.

This chain's CDR3 is CASSKGTGGYNQPQHF. The CDR3 DNA is TGTGCCAGTAGTAAAGGGACAGGGGGCTACAATCAGCCCCAGCATTTT. The chain is built from TRBV19 and TRBJ1-5; TRBD1 aligns across 12 bases. Germline V gene sequence: CDR1 LNHDA, CDR2 SQIVND (reference sequence). This CDR3 spans 16 amino acids. V was clipped by 4 bases and J by 3 bases; unmatched bases: 4.

V and J are TRBV7-2 and TRBJ2-5, with D perhaps TRBD1 (5 bases). Germline V gene sequence: CDR1 SGHTA, CDR2 FQGNSA. Trimming shortened V by 6 bases and J by 0 bases, and 8 bases separated the two germline ends. This CDR3 spans 13 amino acids. The CDR3 spells CASRKGYQETQYF. The CDR3, as DNA: TGTGCCAGCAGAAAGGGGTACCAAGAGACCCAGTACTTC. Full variable domain (missing parts from reference TRBV7-2 and TRBJ2-5): GAGVSQSPSNKVTEKGKDVELRCDPISGHTALYWYRQSLGQGLEFLIYFQGNSAPDKSGLPSDRFSAERTGGSVSTLTIQRTQQEDSAVYLCASRKGYQETQYFGPGTRLLVL.

The chain joins TRBV12-5 to TRBJ2-1, with 7 bases lining up with TRBD2. Germline V lookup: CDR1 LGHNT, CDR2 FRNRAP. After removal of 3 bases from V and 4 bases from J, the junction contained 3 bases not matched to a gene. This CDR3 spans 14 amino acids. This chain's CDR3 is CASGLIGGYNEQFF. The DNA for the CDR3 is TGTGCTAGTGGTTTAATCGGGGGGTACAATGAGCAGTTCTTC.

This clone was recorded once. This chain links TRBV18 with TRBJ1-2; TRBD1 matches 10 bases. The CDR3 contains 15 residues. The J segment lost 4 bases and the V segment lost 3 bases, leaving 5 bases of the junction unmatched. CDR1 and CDR2 (germline): KGHSH, LQKENI. For the CDR3, the DNA is TGTGCCAGCTCACCGAAGACAGGGGGCGGCTATGGCTACACCTTC. This codes for CASSPKTGGGYGYTF.

This clone was detected once. The V gene is TRBV6-1, the J gene TRBJ2-7, with 7 nucleotides matching TRBD2. CDR1 is MNHNS and CDR2 is SASEGT in the germline V gene. J gave up 5 bases and V 6 bases, and 7 bases lay outside the gene matches. The CDR3 sequence is 13 residues long. The CDR3: CASRRLGGNEQYF. The CDR3 DNA reads TGTGCCAGCAGGCGCCTCGGGGGGAACGAGCAGTACTTC.

This rearrangement joins TRBV15 to TRBJ2-5; TRBD1 matches 8 bases. The germline V gene encodes CDR1 LNHNV and CDR2 YYDKDF (reference sequence). The CDR3 covers 16 residues. J lost 5 bases, V lost 8 bases, and 16 bases had no gene match. In nucleotides, the CDR3 is TGTGCCACCGCGGCAATCGGACAGGGAAGAGGGGAGACCCAGTACTTC. Its translation is CATAAIGQGRGETQYF. The whole variable domain, remainder taken from reference TRBV15 and TRBJ2-5, is DAMVIQNPRYQVTQFGKPVTLSCSQTLNHNVMYWYQQKSSQAPKLLFHYYDKDFNNEADTPDNFQSRRPNTSFCFLDIRSPGLGDTAMYLCATAAIGQGRGETQYFGPGTRLLVL.

This clone was seen just once. The chain combines TRBV21-1 with TRBJ2-5; the D call in the table, TRBD1, was not verified against the DNA. TRBV21-1 is given as a pseudogene. The CDR3 has 13 residues. DNA of the CDR3: TGTGCCAGCAGCAGGACAGACCAAGAGACCCAGTACTTC. Its protein is CASSRTDQETQYF.

V is TRBV4-2 and J is TRBJ2-1; D is unresolved. CDR3 length: 17 amino acids. The germline V gene encodes CDR1 LGHNA and CDR2 YNFKEQ. V shed 5 bases and J shed 2 bases, with 19 bases lying between them. The CDR3 reads CASSAETSDLTYNEQFF. The CDR3, as DNA: TGTGCCAGCAGCGCGGAGACTTCCGACCTTACCTACAATGAGCAGTTCTTC.

The chain couples TRBV30 to TRBJ1-1; D might be TRBD1 (5 bases). The germline V and J ends were trimmed by 4 bases and 1 base, with 16 bases remaining between them. Germline loops: CDR1 GTSNPN, CDR2 SVGIG (reference sequence). The CDR3 is made up of 15 amino acids. CDR3 loop: CAWMPGMGRNTEAFF. DNA for the CDR3: TGTGCCTGGATGCCGGGTATGGGGCGGAACACTGAAGCTTTCTTT.

This clone appeared a few times. The chain links TRBV10-3 to TRBJ2-7; the D gene is possibly TRBD2 (5 bases). The CDR3 is 17 amino acids. V was cut by 0 bases and J by 0 bases, with 15 bases left in between. The germline V gene encodes CDR1 ENHRY and CDR2 SYGVKD. This CDR3 reads CAISESFMRAVSYEQYF. Here the CDR3 DNA reads TGTGCCATCAGTGAGTCGTTTATGAGAGCGGTCTCCTACGAGCAGTACTTC.

In nucleotides, the CDR3 is TGTGCCAGCAGTGAACGGGGGGCGGGTGCAGGCTACAATGAGCAGTTCTTC. It is translated as CASSERGAGAGYNEQFF. The rearrangement uses TRBV25-1 and TRBJ2-1; TRBD2 is a possible D gene (7 bases). This CDR3 has 17 residues. Per germline, CDR1 MGHDK and CDR2 SYGVNS. Trimming removed 2 bases at V and 3 bases at J, with 17 bases between.

This CDR3 reads CASSPGGASVLSGETQYF. The DNA for the CDR3 is TGTGCCAGCAGCCCCGGAGGGGCTAGTGTCCTTTCGGGAGAGACCCAGTACTTC. This sequence joins TRBV9 and TRBJ2-5; D may be TRBD2 (6 bases). Germline loops: CDR1 SGDLS, CDR2 YYNGEE. V was cut by 4 bases and J by 4 bases, with 26 bases left in between. The CDR3 extends over 18 amino acids.

V and J are TRBV9 and TRBJ2-3; 10 nucleotides line up with TRBD2. The CDR3 totals 16 residues. V shed 0 bases, J shed 6 bases, and the junction held 7 bases outside the gene matches. The germline gives CDR1 SGDLS, CDR2 YYNGEE. The CDR3 region is CASSVASSGSSDTQYF. The CDR3 DNA follows: TGTGCCAGCAGCGTAGCTTCTAGCGGGAGTTCGGATACGCAGTATTTT. Full variable domain (missing parts from reference TRBV9 and TRBJ2-3): DSGVTQTPKHLITATGQRVTLRCSPRSGDLSVYWYQQSLDQGLQFLIQYYNGEERAKGNILERFSAQQFPDLHSELNLSSLELGDSALYFCASSVASSGSSDTQYFGPGTRLTVL.

The chain joins TRBV4-1 to TRBJ2-5, with D possibly TRBD2 on 6 matching bases. The V end lost 0 bases, the J end lost 2 bases, and 13 bases lay between the germline ends. The V gene's germline CDR1 is MGHRA and CDR2 YSYEKL. The CDR3 sequence is 16 residues long. The CDR3 coding sequence is TGCGCCAGCAGCCAAGAAACGACTAGGCGGCAAGAGACCCAGTACTTC. Protein: CASSQETTRRQETQYF.

The rearrangement uses TRBV6-5 and TRBJ2-2; D perhaps matches TRBD2 (6 bases). Germline CDR1 and CDR2: MNHEY and SVGAGI. The V and J ends lost 4 bases and 4 bases respectively, with 7 bases between them. The CDR3 length is 13 residues. The CDR3 nucleotides read TGTGCCAGCAGTTTGGGGGGCACCGGGGAGCTGTTTTTT. It specifies CASSLGGTGELFF.

This sequence joins TRBV19 and TRBJ2-3, with 8 bases aligning to TRBD1. Germline loops: CDR1 LNHDA, CDR2 SQIVND (reference sequence). Trimming took 5 bases from V and 5 from J; bases not matched to a gene: 9. The CDR3 spans 15 residues. CDR3 in amino acids: CASSLGQGWLDTQYF. The CDR3 DNA reads TGTGCCAGTAGTCTTGGACAGGGTTGGTTAGATACGCAGTATTTT.

The chain is built from TRBV28 and TRBJ2-5, with 10 positions matching TRBD2. The J segment lost 5 bases and the V segment lost 5 bases, leaving 11 bases of the junction unmatched. The CDR3 extends over 16 amino acids. Germline assignment: CDR1 MDHEN and CDR2 SYDVKM. CDR3 nucleotide sequence: TGTGCCAGCAGTGGGAAGCGGGAGGGCCTAGAGGAGACCCAGTACTTC. Amino acid sequence: CASSGKREGLEETQYF. The full variable domain, its missing parts supplied by reference TRBV28 and TRBJ2-5, is DVKVTQSSRYLVKRTGEKVFLECVQDMDHENMFWYRQDPGLGLRLIYFSYDVKMKEKGDIPEGYSVSREKKERFSLILESASTNQTSMYLCASSGKREGLEETQYFGPGTRLLVL.

The rearrangement uses TRBV29-1 and TRBJ1-1; D gene unclear. Germline CDR1 is SQVTM and CDR2 is ANQGSEA. V dropped 4 bases and J dropped 3 bases, with 6 bases sitting between them. This CDR3 is built from 11 residues. The DNA of the CDR3 is TGCAGCGTTGTGGGCGACACTGAAGCTTTCTTT. Translation gives CSVVGDTEAFF.

The chain is built from TRBV6-4 and TRBJ1-2; weak D call: TRBD1 (5 bases). The CDR3 totals 13 residues. Germline V lookup: CDR1 MRHNA, CDR2 SNTAGT. The V and J ends lost 3 bases and 8 bases respectively, with 13 bases between them. The CDR3 protein is CASSESLSGGYTF. The CDR3 DNA sequence: TGTGCCAGCAGTGAGTCGCTCTCAGGGGGCTACACCTTC.

The rearrangement joins TRBV7-9 to TRBJ1-1; D might be TRBD1 (6 bases). The CDR3 consists of 15 residues. V lost 5 bases and J 3 bases, leaving 16 bases between the germline ends. Germline V CDR1 and CDR2: SEHNR, FQNEAQ (reference sequence). The chain's CDR3 is CASSNQQGLYTEAFF. The CDR3 coding sequence is TGTGCCAGCAGCAACCAACAGGGTCTATACACTGAAGCTTTCTTT.